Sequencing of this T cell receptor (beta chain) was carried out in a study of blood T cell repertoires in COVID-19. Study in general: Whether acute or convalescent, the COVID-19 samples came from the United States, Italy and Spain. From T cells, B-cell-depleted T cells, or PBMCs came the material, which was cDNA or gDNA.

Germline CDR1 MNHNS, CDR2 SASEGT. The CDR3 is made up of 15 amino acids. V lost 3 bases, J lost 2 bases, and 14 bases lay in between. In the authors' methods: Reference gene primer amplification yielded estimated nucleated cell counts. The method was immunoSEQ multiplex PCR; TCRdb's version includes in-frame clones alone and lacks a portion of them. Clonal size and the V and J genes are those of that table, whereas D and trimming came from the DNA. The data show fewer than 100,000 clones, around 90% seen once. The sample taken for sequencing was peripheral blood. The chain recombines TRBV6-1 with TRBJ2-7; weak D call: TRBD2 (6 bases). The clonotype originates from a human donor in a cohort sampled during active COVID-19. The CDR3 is CASSDPGLPPYEQYF. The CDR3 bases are TGTGCCAGCAGTGACCCAGGACTACCGCCCTACGAGCAGTACTTC.